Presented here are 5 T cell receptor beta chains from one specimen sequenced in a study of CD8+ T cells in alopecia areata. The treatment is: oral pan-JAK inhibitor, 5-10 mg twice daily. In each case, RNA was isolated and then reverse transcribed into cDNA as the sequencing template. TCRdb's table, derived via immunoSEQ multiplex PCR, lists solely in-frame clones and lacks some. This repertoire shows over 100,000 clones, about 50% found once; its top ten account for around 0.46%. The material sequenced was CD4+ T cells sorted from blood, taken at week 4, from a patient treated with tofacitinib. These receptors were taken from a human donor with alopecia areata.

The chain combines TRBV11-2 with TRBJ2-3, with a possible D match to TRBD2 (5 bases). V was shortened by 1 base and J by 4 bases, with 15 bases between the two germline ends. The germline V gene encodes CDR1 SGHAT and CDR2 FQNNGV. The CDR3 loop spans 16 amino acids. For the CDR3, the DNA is TGTGCCAGCAGCTTAGTTCTAGGGCCGGGGTCAGATACGCAGTATTTT. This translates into CASSLVLGPGSDTQYF.

The CDR3 reads CSVVLTGYSNQPQHF. DNA of the CDR3: TGCAGCGTTGTTCTCACAGGGTATAGCAATCAGCCCCAGCATTTT. This sequence joins TRBV29-1 and TRBJ1-5, with D possibly being TRBD1 (6 bases). The CDR3 spans 15 residues. V lost 4 bases, J lost 0 bases, and 13 bases lay in between. Germline loops: CDR1 SQVTM, CDR2 ANQGSEA.

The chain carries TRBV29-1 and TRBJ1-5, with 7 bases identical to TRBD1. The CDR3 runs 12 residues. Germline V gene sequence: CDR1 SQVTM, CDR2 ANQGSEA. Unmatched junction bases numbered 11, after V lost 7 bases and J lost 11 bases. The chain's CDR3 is CSAGQDVRAQHF. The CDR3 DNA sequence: TGCAGCGCAGGACAGGATGTTCGAGCCCAGCATTTT.

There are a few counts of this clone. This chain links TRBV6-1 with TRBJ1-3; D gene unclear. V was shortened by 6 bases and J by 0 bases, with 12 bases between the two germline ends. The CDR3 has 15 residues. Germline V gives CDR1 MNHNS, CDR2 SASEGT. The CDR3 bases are TGTGCCAGCAGCCTACACCAACTCTCTGGAAACACCATATATTTT. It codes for CASSLHQLSGNTIYF.

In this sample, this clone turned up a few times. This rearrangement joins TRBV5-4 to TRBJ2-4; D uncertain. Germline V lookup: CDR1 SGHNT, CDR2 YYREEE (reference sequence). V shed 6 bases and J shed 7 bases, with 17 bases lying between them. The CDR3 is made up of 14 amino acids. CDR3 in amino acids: CASKFGESENIQYF. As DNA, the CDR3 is TGTGCCAGCAAGTTCGGAGAAAGTGAGAACATTCAGTACTTC.